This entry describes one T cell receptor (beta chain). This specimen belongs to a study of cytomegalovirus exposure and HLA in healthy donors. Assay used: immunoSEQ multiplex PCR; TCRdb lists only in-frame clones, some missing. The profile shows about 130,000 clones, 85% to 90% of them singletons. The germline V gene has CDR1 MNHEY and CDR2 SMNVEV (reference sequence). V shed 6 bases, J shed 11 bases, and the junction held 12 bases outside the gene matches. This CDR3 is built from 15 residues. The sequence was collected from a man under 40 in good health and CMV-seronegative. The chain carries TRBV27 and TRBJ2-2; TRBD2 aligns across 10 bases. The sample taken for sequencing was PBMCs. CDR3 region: CASRGLAGVSGELFF. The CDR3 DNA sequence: TGTGCCAGCAGAGGGCTAGCGGGAGTTAGTGGAGAGCTGTTTTTT.